The 6 T cell receptor beta chains reported below all come from one sample, sequenced in a study of blood T cell repertoires in COVID-19. Here immunoSEQ multiplex PCR was the method, and the copy in TCRdb shows in-frame clones only, minus some. Among roughly 200,000 clones listed, less than 90% were seen once. The sample was peripheral blood. The source of these receptors is a man aged 65-85 years with acute or convalescent COVID-19.

The rearrangement uses TRBV5-1 and TRBJ1-4; maybe TRBD1 (6 bases). The CDR3 length is 13 residues. Looked up from germline, CDR1 is SGHRS and CDR2 is YFSETQ. Trimming cost V 4 bases and J 8 bases, with 12 bases left between them. CDR3 in amino acids: CASSPGQGEKLFF. The CDR3, as DNA: TGCGCCAGCAGCCCGGGACAAGGGGAAAAACTGTTTTTT.

This clone was seen repeatedly, ten times or more. The chain is built from TRBV6-1 and TRBJ2-3, with 12 positions matching TRBD2. The length of the CDR3 is 18 residues. In germline, CDR1 is MNHNS, CDR2 SASEGT. The V gene end was trimmed by 2 bases and the J gene end by 1 base; junction bases not matched to a gene: 7. The CDR3 region has the DNA TGTGCCAGCAGTGAACTAGCGGGAGGGCTAGGAGGCACAGATACGCAGTATTTT. Its translation: CASSELAGGLGGTDTQYF.

The chain couples TRBV5-5 to TRBJ2-7, with D tentatively TRBD1 (6 bases). CDR1 and CDR2 (germline): SGHKS, YYEKEE (reference sequence). Trimming took 4 bases from V and 3 from J, leaving 14 bases between them. The CDR3 is made up of 14 amino acids. CDR3 DNA sequence: TGTGCCAGCAGCCCACCGGGACACATCTACGAGCAGTACTTC. Amino acids: CASSPPGHIYEQYF. Looking up the rest from reference TRBV5-5 and TRBJ2-7 gives the full variable domain: DAGVTQSPTHLIKTRGQQVTLRCSPISGHKSVSWYQQVLGQGPQFIFQYYEKEERGRGNFPDRFSARQFPNYSSELNVNALLLGDSALYLCASSPPGHIYEQYFGPGTRLTVT.

This clone was seen only once. V usage is TRBV19 and J usage is TRBJ2-1; TRBD2 might be the D (6 bases). CDR1 and CDR2 from the germline V gene are LNHDA and SQIVND (reference sequence). The V and J ends lost 7 bases and 10 bases respectively, with 20 bases between them. The CDR3 consists of 14 residues. The CDR3 DNA sequence: TGTGCCAGTAACGGCGGGAAGGGGTACCGCGAGCAGTTCTTC. Its translation: CASNGGKGYREQFF.

This chain connects TRBV9 to TRBJ2-5; 13 bases are a match to TRBD2. J gave up 5 bases and V 0 bases, and 7 bases lay outside the gene matches. The CDR3 loop spans 17 amino acids. Germline CDR1 reads SGDLS; CDR2 reads YYNGEE. The CDR3, as DNA: TGTGCCAGCAGCGTAGTAGGACTAGCGGGAGTGGGGGAGACCCAGTACTTC. The encoded protein is CASSVVGLAGVGETQYF. Full variable domain (missing parts from reference TRBV9 and TRBJ2-5): DSGVTQTPKHLITATGQRVTLRCSPRSGDLSVYWYQQSLDQGLQFLIQYYNGEERAKGNILERFSAQQFPDLHSELNLSSLELGDSALYFCASSVVGLAGVGETQYFGPGTRLLVL.

This chain joins TRBV11-3 and TRBJ2-1, with D possibly TRBD2 on 6 matching bases. Trimming took 5 bases from V and 7 from J, leaving 15 bases between them. CDR1 is SGHNT and CDR2 is YENEEA in the germline V gene. The CDR3 is 14 amino acids. For the CDR3, the DNA is TGTGCCAGCAGCACCCAGCTTAGCGGTAATGAGCAGTTCTTC. Translating it yields CASSTQLSGNEQFF.